The source of this T cell receptor beta chain is a study of human T cells and chemical hapten exposure. This clonotype was picked up a small number of times. Trimming took 0 bases from V and 8 from J; bases not matched to a gene: 10. The CDR3 is 17 residues long. Germline CDR1 reads LGHNA; CDR2 reads YSLEER. MiXCR was run by TCRdb on the 5' RACE reads, yielding one entry per CDR3 protein. The table lists tens of thousands of distinct CDR3 sequences, roughly 8.4% of them singletons, with under 3% in the top ten. Someone pulled total RNA out of unfractionated whole blood. This chain joins TRBV4-3 and TRBJ1-6; 7 positions match TRBD1. This TCR was recovered from a male donor in good health. As DNA, the CDR3 is TGCGCCAGCAGCCAAGAAAAGAGTAGGGACAGTTATTCACCCCTCCACTTT. Amino acids: CASSQEKSRDSYSPLHF.